The 30 T cell receptor beta chains listed next were all sequenced from one sample in a study of cytomegalovirus exposure and HLA in healthy donors. PCR was performed using 60 Vbeta and 13 Jbeta primers. Assay used: immunoSEQ multiplex PCR; TCRdb lists only in-frame clones, some missing. The sample consists of roughly 140,000 clones, roughly 77% of them appearing once. The material sequenced was PBMCs. These receptors were taken from a human donor in good health.

The CDR3 here is CASSPGTGLTYSNQPQHF. CDR3 DNA sequence: TGTGCCAGCAGTCCGGGGACAGGGCTCACTTATAGCAATCAGCCCCAGCATTTT. The V gene is TRBV28, the J gene TRBJ1-5, with 9 positions matching TRBD1. This CDR3 region has 18 residues. The trim removed 5 bases at V and 0 bases at J, leaving 11 bases unmatched. Germline lookup yields CDR1 MDHEN and CDR2 SYDVKM.

The chain uses TRBV27 and TRBJ2-7, with TRBD2 matching over 8 bases. Germline values: CDR1 MNHEY, CDR2 SMNVEV (reference sequence). Trimming at V came to 0 bases and at J to 4 bases, leaving 5 bases not matched to a gene. The CDR3 has 15 amino acids. DNA of the CDR3: TGTGCCAGCAGTTTATCATTCGGGGGGGAGTACGAGCAGTACTTC. It encodes CASSLSFGGEYEQYF.

The chain combines TRBV18 with TRBJ2-1; the D gene is possibly TRBD1 (6 bases). This CDR3 contains 13 residues. The ends were cut back, 6 bases at V and 7 bases at J, with 13 bases in the middle. Germline CDR1 is KGHSH and CDR2 is LQKENI. Here the CDR3 reads CASSRTDRNEQFF. DNA for the CDR3: TGTGCCAGCTCTCGGACAGACCGAAATGAGCAGTTCTTC. Filled out from reference TRBV18 and TRBJ2-1, the complete variable domain reads NAGVMQNPRHLVRRRGQEARLRCSPMKGHSHVYWYRQLPEEGLKFMVYLQKENIIDESGMPKERFSAEFPKEGPSILRIQQVVRGDSAAYFCASSRTDRNEQFFGPGTRLTVL.

In its sample, this clone was seen once. The gene calls are TRBV6-1 and TRBJ2-5; 13 nucleotides match TRBD2. CDR3 length: 16 amino acids. Germline loops: CDR1 MNHNS, CDR2 SASEGT. Trimming removed 4 bases from V and 5 bases from J; junction bases left unmatched: 7. DNA of the CDR3: TGTGCCAGCAGTGGGACTAGCGGGAGTCCGGGGGAGACCCAGTACTTC. Amino acid sequence: CASSGTSGSPGETQYF.

The gene calls are TRBV13 and TRBJ1-6; 9 nucleotides agree with TRBD1. The V gene's germline CDR1 is PRHDT and CDR2 FYEKMQ (reference sequence). The junction had 2 bases not matched to a gene; V was cut back by 3 bases and J by 8 bases. CDR3 length equals 14 residues. CDR3 loop: CASSLGQGDSPLHF. Written as DNA, the CDR3 is TGTGCCAGCAGCTTGGGACAGGGCGATTCACCCCTCCACTTT.

The J gene is TRBJ2-7, the V gene TRBV28; 11 bases line up with TRBD2. In germline, CDR1 is MDHEN, CDR2 SYDVKM. The CDR3 has 14 amino acids. With 3 bases clipped from V and 4 bases from J, the junction kept 2 bases outside the gene matches. The CDR3 is CASSFRTSGYEQYF. The CDR3 DNA reads TGTGCCAGCAGTTTCCGGACTAGCGGGTACGAGCAGTACTTC.

The V and J genes are TRBV28 and TRBJ2-7; D possibly corresponds to TRBD1 (5 bases). Per the germline V gene, CDR1 is MDHEN and CDR2 is SYDVKM. The CDR3 is made up of 14 amino acids. V lost 5 bases and J 0 bases, leaving 11 bases between the germline ends. The CDR3 is CASSRQTLSYEQYF. In nucleotides, the CDR3 is TGTGCCAGCAGTCGACAGACCCTCTCCTACGAGCAGTACTTC.

The rearrangement joins TRBV7-8 to TRBJ2-7; no firm D call. Germline loops: CDR1 SGHVS, CDR2 FQNEAQ. The germline V and J ends were trimmed by 5 bases and 6 bases, with 11 bases remaining between them. CDR3 size: 12 residues. The CDR3 region is CASSHSGGEQYF. The CDR3 DNA reads TGTGCCAGCAGCCATTCCGGTGGCGAGCAGTACTTC. The entire variable domain, with the rest obtained from reference TRBV7-8 and TRBJ2-7, is as follows: GAGVSQSPRYKVAKRGQDVALRCDPISGHVSLFWYQQALGQGPEFLTYFQNEAQLDKSGLPSDRFFAERPEGSVSTLKIQRTQQEDSAVYLCASSHSGGEQYFGPGTRLTVT.

The chain links TRBV27 to TRBJ2-7; TRBD2 might be the D (6 bases). In germline, CDR1 is MNHEY, CDR2 SMNVEV (reference sequence). This CDR3 region has 16 residues. The V and J ends lost 4 bases and 0 bases respectively, with 16 bases between them. This chain's CDR3 is CASSSTEGRDSYEQYF. The CDR3, as DNA: TGTGCCAGCAGTTCTACGGAGGGACGGGACTCCTACGAGCAGTACTTC.

The chain carries TRBV11-2 and TRBJ2-7, with 8 bases that match TRBD1. The CDR3 consists of 14 residues. Germline V CDR1 and CDR2: SGHAT, FQNNGV. The J segment lost 2 bases and the V segment lost 4 bases, leaving 4 bases of the junction unmatched. CDR3 sequence (DNA): TGTGCCAGCAGCTCGGACAGGGAGCCCTACGAGCAGTACTTC. The encoded protein is CASSSDREPYEQYF.

The chain uses TRBV7-2 and TRBJ1-4; D is perhaps TRBD1 (6 bases). V was shortened by 3 bases and J by 4 bases, with 12 bases between the two germline ends. This CDR3 region has 15 residues. Per the germline V gene, CDR1 is SGHTA and CDR2 is FQGNSA. CDR3 nucleotide sequence: TGTGCCAGCAGCTTCAGGGGAGGGCGTAATGAAAAACTGTTTTTT. It translates to CASSFRGGRNEKLFF.

The J gene is TRBJ1-2, the V gene TRBV4-1, with D tentatively TRBD1 (6 bases). Deletions cut 0 bases from V and 3 bases from J, with 20 bases between. Looked up from germline, CDR1 is MGHRA and CDR2 is YSYEKL. CDR3 length: 18 amino acids. The CDR3 sequence is CASSQEGSILDSYYGYTF. The CDR3 region has the DNA TGCGCCAGCAGCCAAGAAGGTAGTATCTTGGACAGCTACTATGGCTACACCTTC.

Turning to this clone: Other DNA sequences within the sample encode an identical CDR3. The chain has TRBV6-5 and TRBJ2-1, with D tentatively TRBD2 (6 bases). CDR1 and CDR2 from the germline V gene are MNHEY and SVGAGI. Trimming pared 2 bases from V and 4 bases from J, leaving 6 bases between. The CDR3 runs 13 residues. The CDR3 DNA reads TGTGCCAGCAGTTACGCGGGGTACAATGAGCAGTTCTTC. This encodes CASSYAGYNEQFF.

V gene TRBV6-5 combines with J gene TRBJ1-2, with D unresolved. The CDR3 covers 13 residues. Deletions cut 0 bases from V and 2 bases from J, with 4 bases between. CDR1 is MNHEY, CDR2 SVGAGI, per germline. The CDR3 sequence: CASSYSENYGYTF. The CDR3 bases are TGTGCCAGCAGTTACTCAGAGAACTATGGCTACACCTTC.

The CDR3: CASRAINYGYTF. Written as DNA, the CDR3 is TGTGCCAGCAGGGCAATAAACTATGGCTACACCTTC. The chain is built from TRBV5-8 and TRBJ1-2; D is unclear. The CDR3 length is 12 residues. CDR1 is SGHTS, CDR2 YDEGEE, per germline. V shed 5 bases and J shed 2 bases, with 7 bases lying between them.

The chain recombines TRBV16 with TRBJ1-5; 8 bases fit TRBD1. The CDR3 is made up of 16 amino acids. The V and J ends lost 4 bases and 0 bases, in that order; junction bases with no gene match: 5. Germline CDR1 reads KGHSY; CDR2 reads FQNENV. The CDR3 spells CASSLGTGYSNQPQHF. In DNA form, the CDR3 reads TGTGCCAGCAGCCTCGGGACAGGTTATAGCAATCAGCCCCAGCATTTT. Using reference TRBV16 and TRBJ1-5 for the parts outside the CDR3, the full variable domain is GEEVAQTPKHLVRGEGQKAKLYCAPIKGHSYVFWYQQVLKNEFKFLISFQNENVFDETGMPKERFSAKCLPNSPCSLEIQATKLEDSAVYFCASSLGTGYSNQPQHFGDGTRLSIL.

This sequence joins TRBV4-1 and TRBJ1-3; no firm D call. Germline CDR1 MGHRA, CDR2 YSYEKL. V was shortened by 4 bases and J by 0 bases, with 13 bases between the two germline ends. CDR3 size: 16 residues. Written as DNA, the CDR3 is TGCGCCAGCAGCCCTGATATGTGGCTCTCTGGAAACACCATATATTTT. This encodes CASSPDMWLSGNTIYF.

The rearrangement links TRBV14 to TRBJ2-3; D perhaps matches TRBD2 (6 bases). In germline, CDR1 is SGHDN, CDR2 FVKESK. V lost 0 bases, J lost 4 bases, and 11 bases lay in between. The CDR3 has 15 amino acids. The CDR3 DNA is TGTGCCAGCAGCCAAGAATTAGGAGGGGCAGATACGCAGTATTTT. The encoded protein is CASSQELGGADTQYF.

This clone is medium-sized in the sample. Other DNA sequences of this sample code for an identical CDR3. The chain combines TRBV6-4 with TRBJ2-3, with D possibly TRBD1 on 6 matching bases. Trimming took off 3 bases at V and 0 bases at J, with 7 bases between the two ends. Germline CDR1 and CDR2: MRHNA and SNTAGT. The CDR3 has 14 amino acids. The CDR3 protein is CASSEGASTDTQYF. For the CDR3, the DNA is TGTGCCAGCAGTGAGGGGGCTAGCACAGATACGCAGTATTTT.

This sequence joins TRBV19 and TRBJ2-5; 14 nucleotides line up with TRBD2. The V gene end was trimmed by 6 bases and the J gene end by 3 bases; junction bases not matched to a gene: 3. The length of the CDR3 is 15 residues. Germline V CDR1 and CDR2: LNHDA, SQIVND (reference sequence). CDR3 DNA: TGTGCCAGTAGCAAGGGACTAGCGGGAGAAGAGACCCAGTACTTC. Its protein is CASSKGLAGEETQYF.

This clone was recorded once. The rearrangement uses TRBV19 and TRBJ2-3, with D tentatively TRBD1 (6 bases). The CDR3 runs 15 residues. The ends were cut back, 4 bases at V and 4 bases at J, with 15 bases in the middle. Germline V gene lookup returns CDR1 LNHDA and CDR2 SQIVND (reference sequence). CDR3 protein: CASSSLRTEADTQYF. CDR3 DNA sequence: TGTGCCAGTAGTAGCCTACGGACAGAAGCAGATACGCAGTATTTT. The full variable domain, with the rest looked up from reference TRBV19 and TRBJ2-3, is DGGITQSPKYLFRKEGQNVTLSCEQNLNHDAMYWYRQDPGQGLRLIYYSQIVNDFQKGDIAEGYSVSREKKESFPLTVTSAQKNPTAFYLCASSSLRTEADTQYFGPGTRLTVL.

This clone turned up a few times. V usage is TRBV29-1 and J usage is TRBJ2-7, with D possibly matching TRBD1 (6 bases). CDR3 length: 13 residues. V was shortened by 5 bases and J by 3 bases, with 14 bases between the two germline ends. The V gene's germline CDR1 is SQVTM and CDR2 ANQGSEA. CDR3 nucleotides: TGCAGCGTTTATGTTGGGACACACTACGAGCAGTACTTC. Its translation: CSVYVGTHYEQYF.

The genes are TRBV19 and TRBJ1-5, with 8 bases matching TRBD1. The germline V gene has CDR1 LNHDA and CDR2 SQIVND (reference sequence). The CDR3 loop spans 17 amino acids. V shed 4 bases and J 0 bases; nucleotides not matched to a gene: 8. For the CDR3, the DNA is TGTGCCAGTAGTAGGGACAGGACTGGGTATAGCAATCAGCCCCAGCATTTT. It yields the protein CASSRDRTGYSNQPQHF.

The V and J genes are TRBV30 and TRBJ1-6, with 9 bases fitting TRBD1. With 0 bases clipped from V and 13 bases from J, the junction kept 22 bases outside the gene matches. Germline CDR1 and CDR2: GTSNPN and SVGIG (reference sequence). The CDR3 has 19 residues. DNA for the CDR3: TGTGCCTGGAGTGTTGGACAGGGGACCTATTCCGTCTCAATGGGGCCCCTCCACTTT. Protein: CAWSVGQGTYSVSMGPLHF.

The chain joins TRBV5-4 to TRBJ2-1; 7 bases are a match to TRBD1. Losses at the gene ends were 6 bases for V and 6 bases for J; bases not matched to a gene: 6. The CDR3 length is 13 residues. The germline V gene encodes CDR1 SGHNT and CDR2 YYREEE (reference sequence). CDR3 residues: CASTGQAFNEQFF. In nucleotides, the CDR3 is TGTGCCAGCACAGGACAGGCTTTCAATGAGCAGTTCTTC.

This clone was detected once. The rearrangement uses TRBV4-2 and TRBJ2-3, with a tentative D call TRBD2 (5 bases). V was pared by 1 base and J by 5 bases, with 16 bases between. This CDR3 is 16 amino acids long. Germline V gene sequence: CDR1 LGHNA, CDR2 YNFKEQ. The CDR3 nucleotides are TGTGCCAGCAGCCAAGGGAAACCCCTAGCCCAAGATACGCAGTATTTT. Protein sequence: CASSQGKPLAQDTQYF.

This chain links TRBV5-1 with TRBJ1-5, with 8 bases aligning to TRBD1. With V trimmed by 4 bases and J by 6 bases, 6 bases remained unmatched. CDR1 SGHRS and CDR2 YFSETQ come from the germline V gene. The CDR3 runs to 14 residues. CDR3 nucleotides: TGCGCCAGCAGCGCAGGACAGGGAATTCAGCCCCAGCATTTT. It specifies CASSAGQGIQPQHF.

CDR3 region: CASSLTSGGLKYNEQFF. In DNA form, the CDR3 reads TGTGCCAGCAGCTTGACTAGCGGGGGACTCAAATACAATGAGCAGTTCTTC. This chain connects TRBV5-6 to TRBJ2-1, with 11 bases aligning to TRBD2. The germline V gene has CDR1 SGHDT and CDR2 YYEEEE. The CDR3 contains 17 residues. Trimming at V came to 1 base and at J to 4 bases, leaving 7 bases not matched to a gene.

The genes are TRBV12-5 and TRBJ2-3; TRBD2 aligns across 7 bases. With 3 bases clipped from V and 2 bases from J, the junction kept 2 bases outside the gene matches. The CDR3 loop spans 14 amino acids. Germline values: CDR1 LGHNT, CDR2 FRNRAP. CDR3 in DNA: TGTGCTAGTGGTTTCGGGGGGTACACAGATACGCAGTATTTT. Translated: CASGFGGYTDTQYF.

This clone was seen only a few times. The J gene is TRBJ2-7, the V gene TRBV5-5, with 9 bases lining up with TRBD1. J gave up 2 bases and V 4 bases, and 7 bases lay outside the gene matches. This CDR3 is 15 amino acids long. Germline CDR1 SGHKS, CDR2 YYEKEE (reference sequence). The CDR3 region has the DNA TGTGCCAGCAGCCCAGCCGGGACAGGGACCTACGAGCAGTACTTC. Protein sequence: CASSPAGTGTYEQYF.